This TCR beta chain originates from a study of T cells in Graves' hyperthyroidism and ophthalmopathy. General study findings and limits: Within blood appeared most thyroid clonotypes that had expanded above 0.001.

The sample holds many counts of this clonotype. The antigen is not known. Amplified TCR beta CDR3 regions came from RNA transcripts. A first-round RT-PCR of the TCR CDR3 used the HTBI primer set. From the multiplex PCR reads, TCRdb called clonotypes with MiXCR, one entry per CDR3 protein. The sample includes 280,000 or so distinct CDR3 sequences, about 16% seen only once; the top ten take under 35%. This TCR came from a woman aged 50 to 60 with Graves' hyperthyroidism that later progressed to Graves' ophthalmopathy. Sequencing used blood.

The CDR3 is CSVASSGGTDTQYF. In DNA, the CDR3 is TGCAGCGTTGCTTCTAGCGGGGGCACAGATACGCAGTATTTT. The V gene is TRBV29-1, the J gene TRBJ2-3, with 9 nucleotides matching TRBD2. Germline CDR1 is SQVTM and CDR2 is ANQGSEA. CDR3 length equals 14 residues. Losses at the gene ends were 4 bases for V and 1 base for J; bases not matched to a gene: 3.